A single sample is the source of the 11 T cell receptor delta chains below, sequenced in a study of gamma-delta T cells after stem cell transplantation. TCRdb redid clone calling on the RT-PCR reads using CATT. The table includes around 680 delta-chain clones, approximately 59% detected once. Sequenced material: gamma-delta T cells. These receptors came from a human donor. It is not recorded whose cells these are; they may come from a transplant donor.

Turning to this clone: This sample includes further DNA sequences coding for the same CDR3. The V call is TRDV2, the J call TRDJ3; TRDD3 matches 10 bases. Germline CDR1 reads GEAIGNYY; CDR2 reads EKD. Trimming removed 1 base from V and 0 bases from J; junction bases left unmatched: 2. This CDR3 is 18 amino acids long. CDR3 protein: CACDTGGYSSWDTRQMFF. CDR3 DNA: TGTGCCTGTGACACTGGGGGATACAGCTCCTGGGACACCCGACAGATGTTTTTC.

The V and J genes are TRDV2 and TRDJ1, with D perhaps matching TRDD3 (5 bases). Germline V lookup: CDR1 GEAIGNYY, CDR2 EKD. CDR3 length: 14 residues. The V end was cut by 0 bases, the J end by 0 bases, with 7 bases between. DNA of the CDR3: TGTGCCTGTGACACCGCGGGGGACACCGATAAACTCATCTTT. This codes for CACDTAGDTDKLIF.

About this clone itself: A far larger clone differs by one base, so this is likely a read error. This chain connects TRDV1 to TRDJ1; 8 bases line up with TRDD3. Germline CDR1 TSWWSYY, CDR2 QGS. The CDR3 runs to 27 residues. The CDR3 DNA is TGTGCTCTTGGGGAACTACTCCTAAGTCGGACTAATTTGGGGCCGATTTGGGTGGGGGATTACACCGATAAACCCATCTTT. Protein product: CALGELLLSRTNLGPIWVGDYTDKPIF.

The CDR3 DNA reads as TGTGCCTGTGACTCGTGGGGGACCAGCTCCTGGGACACCCGACAGATGTTTTTC. Protein: CACDSWGTSSWDTRQMFF. The V gene is TRDV2, the J gene TRDJ3; 7 bases line up with TRDD3. Germline-derived CDR1 and CDR2 are GEAIGNYY and EKD. CDR3 size: 18 residues. J gave up 0 bases and V 3 bases, and 7 bases lay outside the gene matches.

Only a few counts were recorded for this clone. CDR3 DNA: TGTGCCTGTGACACCTGGAGGAGCTCCTGGGACACCCGACAGATGTTTTTC. Translated, it gives CACDTWRSSWDTRQMFF. The rearrangement joins TRDV2 to TRDJ3; unclear D gene. The germline V gene encodes CDR1 GEAIGNYY and CDR2 EKD. V was pared by 0 bases and J by 0 bases, with 8 bases between. This CDR3 comprises 17 residues.

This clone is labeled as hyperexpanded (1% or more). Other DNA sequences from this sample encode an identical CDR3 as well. The CDR3 nucleotides are TGTGCCTGTGACACGGTCGGGTTAGACACCGATAAACTCATCTTT. This sequence encodes CACDTVGLDTDKLIF. The J gene is TRDJ1, the V gene TRDV2; D not resolved. Per germline, CDR1 GEAIGNYY and CDR2 EKD. The CDR3 runs to 15 residues. V lost 1 base and J lost 0, with 11 bases in between.

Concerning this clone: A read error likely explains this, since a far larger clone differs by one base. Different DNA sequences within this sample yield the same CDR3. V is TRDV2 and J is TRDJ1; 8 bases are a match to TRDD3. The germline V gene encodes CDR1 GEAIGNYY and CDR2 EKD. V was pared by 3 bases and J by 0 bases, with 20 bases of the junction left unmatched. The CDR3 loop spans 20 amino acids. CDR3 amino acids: CACDSLSEPITGGDTDKLIF. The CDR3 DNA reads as TGTGCCTGTGACTCCCTTTCCGAACCCATTACTGGGGGTGACACCGATAAACTCATCTTT.

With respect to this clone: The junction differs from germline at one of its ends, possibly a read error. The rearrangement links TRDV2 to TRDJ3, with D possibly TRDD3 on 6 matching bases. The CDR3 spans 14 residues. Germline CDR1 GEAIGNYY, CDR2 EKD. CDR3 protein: CACPWGWATRQMFF. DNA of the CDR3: TGTGCCTGCCCTTGGGGATGGGCCACCCGACAGATGTTTTTC.

CDR3 DNA sequence: TGTGCCTGTGACACTGGGGGAGCTTTGACAGCACAACTCTTCTTT. Amino acid sequence: CACDTGGALTAQLFF. The rearrangement joins TRDV2 to TRDJ2; 7 nucleotides line up with TRDD3. CDR3 size: 15 residues. Germline CDR1 and CDR2: GEAIGNYY and EKD. Germline trimming cut 1 base from V and 0 bases from J; bases unmatched to any gene: 1.

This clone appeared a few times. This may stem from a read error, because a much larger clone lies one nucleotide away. The CDR3 sequence is CACDKGGISSSWDTRQVFF. DNA for the CDR3: TGTGCCTGTGACAAGGGAGGGATCTCCAGCTCCTGGGACACCCGACAGGTGTTTTTC. The gene calls are TRDV2 and TRDJ3; weak D call: TRDD3 (5 bases). Germline-derived CDR1 and CDR2 are GEAIGNYY and EKD. The CDR3 runs to 19 residues.

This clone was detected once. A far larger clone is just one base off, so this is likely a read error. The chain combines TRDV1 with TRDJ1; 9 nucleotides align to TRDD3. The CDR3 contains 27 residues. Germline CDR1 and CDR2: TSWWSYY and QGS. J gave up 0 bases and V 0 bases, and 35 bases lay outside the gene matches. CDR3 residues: CALGELLLSRTNLGPIWLGDYTDKLIF. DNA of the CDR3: TGTGCTCTTGGGGAACTACTCCTAAGTCGGACTAATTTGGGGCCGATTTGGCTGGGGGATTACACCGATAAACTCATCTTT.